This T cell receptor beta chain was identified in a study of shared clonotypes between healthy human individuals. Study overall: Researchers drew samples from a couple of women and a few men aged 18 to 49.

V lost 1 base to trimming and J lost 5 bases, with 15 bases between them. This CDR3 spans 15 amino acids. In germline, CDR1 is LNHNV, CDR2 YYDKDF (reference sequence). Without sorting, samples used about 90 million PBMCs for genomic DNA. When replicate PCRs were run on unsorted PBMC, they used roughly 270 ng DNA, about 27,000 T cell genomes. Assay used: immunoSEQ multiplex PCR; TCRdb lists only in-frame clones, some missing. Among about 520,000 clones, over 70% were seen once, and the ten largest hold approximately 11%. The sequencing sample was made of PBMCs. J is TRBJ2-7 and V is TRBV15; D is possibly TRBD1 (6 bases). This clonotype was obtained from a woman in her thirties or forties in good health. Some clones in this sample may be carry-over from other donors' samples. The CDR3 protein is CATSRGGQIGHEQYF. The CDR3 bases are TGTGCCACCAGCAGAGGCGGACAGATAGGTCACGAGCAGTACTTC. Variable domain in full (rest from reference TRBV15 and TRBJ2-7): DAMVIQNPRYQVTQFGKPVTLSCSQTLNHNVMYWYQQKSSQAPKLLFHYYDKDFNNEADTPDNFQSRRPNTSFCFLDIRSPGLGDTAMYLCATSRGGQIGHEQYFGPGTRLTVT.